These T cell receptor beta chains were read from a single sample in a study of CD8+ T cells in alopecia areata. Here immunoSEQ multiplex PCR was the method, and the copy in TCRdb shows in-frame clones only, minus some. The sample contains 200,000 to 250,000 clones, more than 45% of which appear only once. Sequencing was performed on CD4+ T cells sorted from blood, taken at week 4, from a patient treated with tofacitinib. These receptors were obtained from a human donor with alopecia areata. Each CDR3 is given with its conserved first and last residue. Each record gives: clone size, V gene, J gene, D gene, CDR3 protein, CDR3 DNA. A D gene is named only where the DNA matches it firmly. For some rows the clone size is stated as once, few or many, or as a class when expanded; others skip it.

clone_size: -; v_call: TRBV18; j_call: TRBJ1-2; d_call: -; cdr3_aa: CASSLSQLTNYGYTF; cdr3_nt: TGTGCCAGCTCACTATCACAGCTGACTAACTATGGCTACACCTTC
clone_size: -; v_call: TRBV30; j_call: TRBJ1-2; d_call: -; cdr3_aa: CAWSLGLSNYGYTF; cdr3_nt: TGTGCCTGGAGTCTCGGATTGAGTAACTATGGCTACACCTTC
clone_size: -; v_call: TRBV2; j_call: TRBJ2-6; d_call: -; cdr3_aa: CASSPRTAGANVLTF; cdr3_nt: TGTGCCAGCAGCCCGAGGACAGCTGGGGCCAACGTCCTGACTTTC
clone_size: -; v_call: TRBV19; j_call: TRBJ2-3; d_call: -; cdr3_aa: CASSRTASTDTQYF; cdr3_nt: TGTGCCAGTAGTAGGACAGCTAGCACAGATACGCAGTATTTT
clone_size: few; v_call: TRBV5-1; j_call: TRBJ2-1; d_call: -; cdr3_aa: CASSSPDRGIYNEQFF; cdr3_nt: TGCGCCAGCAGCTCTCCGGACAGAGGCATATACAATGAGCAGTTCTTC
clone_size: -; v_call: TRBV30; j_call: TRBJ2-2; d_call: TRBD1; cdr3_aa: CAWTGTGITGELFF; cdr3_nt: TGTGCCTGGACCGGGACAGGGATCACCGGGGAGCTGTTTTTT
clone_size: -; v_call: TRBV9; j_call: TRBJ2-3; d_call: -; cdr3_aa: CASTLKGGGTDTQYF; cdr3_nt: TGTGCCAGCACCCTCAAGGGGGGGGGCACAGATACGCAGTATTTT
clone_size: many; v_call: TRBV5-1; j_call: TRBJ1-1; d_call: -; cdr3_aa: CASSLAGKNTEAFF; cdr3_nt: TGCGCCAGCAGCTTGGCAGGGAAGAACACTGAAGCTTTCTTT
clone_size: -; v_call: TRBV29-1; j_call: TRBJ1-2; d_call: -; cdr3_aa: CSVEGQRYGYTF; cdr3_nt: TGCAGCGTTGAAGGACAGAGATATGGCTACACCTTC
clone_size: -; v_call: TRBV11-2; j_call: TRBJ2-7; d_call: TRBD1; cdr3_aa: CASRGEGQVF; cdr3_nt: TGTGCCAGCAGGGGAGAGGGACAGGTCTTC
clone_size: -; v_call: TRBV30; j_call: TRBJ1-6; d_call: -; cdr3_aa: CAWIPAVSTNSPLHF; cdr3_nt: TGTGCCTGGATCCCCGCCGTCTCGACTAATTCACCCCTCCACTTT
clone_size: -; v_call: TRBV29-1; j_call: TRBJ2-5; d_call: -; cdr3_aa: CSATNRRGETQYF; cdr3_nt: TGCAGCGCTACGAACCGGAGGGGAGAGACCCAGTACTTC
clone_size: -; v_call: TRBV7-6; j_call: TRBJ1-3; d_call: -; cdr3_aa: CASSSRGTGNTIYF; cdr3_nt: TGTGCCAGCAGCTCCCGAGGGACAGGAAACACCATATATTTT
clone_size: -; v_call: TRBV9; j_call: TRBJ2-3; d_call: -; cdr3_aa: CASSVVQGLYTDTQYF; cdr3_nt: TGTGCCAGCAGCGTAGTACAGGGCCTGTACACAGATACGCAGTATTTT
clone_size: -; v_call: TRBV11-2; j_call: TRBJ2-7; d_call: TRBD1; cdr3_aa: CASSSLTGARGEQYF; cdr3_nt: TGTGCCAGCAGCTCCCTTACAGGGGCCAGGGGCGAGCAGTACTTC
clone_size: once; v_call: TRBV2; j_call: TRBJ1-6; d_call: -; cdr3_aa: CASSDATSTPTTLHF; cdr3_nt: TGTGCCAGCAGTGACGCAACCTCGACCCCCACCACCCTCCACTTT
clone_size: -; v_call: TRBV30; j_call: TRBJ2-5; d_call: TRBD2; cdr3_aa: CAWSGTSGGETQYF; cdr3_nt: TGTGCCTGGAGTGGCACTAGCGGGGGAGAGACCCAGTACTTC
clone_size: -; v_call: TRBV30; j_call: TRBJ2-3; d_call: -; cdr3_aa: CAWVLDSRGIF; cdr3_nt: TGTGCCTGGGTCCTCGATTCGCGGGGAATCTTT
clone_size: -; v_call: TRBV11-2; j_call: TRBJ2-3; d_call: TRBD2; cdr3_aa: CASSSGLATDTQYF; cdr3_nt: TGTGCCAGCAGCTCTGGACTAGCAACAGATACGCAGTATTTT
clone_size: few; v_call: TRBV23-1; j_call: TRBJ1-2; d_call: -; cdr3_aa: CASSQFSPFGGYTF; cdr3_nt: TGCGCCAGCAGTCAATTCTCTCCATTCGGTGGCTACACCTTC
clone_size: few; v_call: TRBV7-2; j_call: TRBJ2-7; d_call: -; cdr3_aa: CASSSFSGTYYEQYF; cdr3_nt: TGTGCCAGCAGCTCATTCTCCGGGACTTACTACGAGCAGTACTTC
clone_size: -; v_call: TRBV10-3; j_call: TRBJ2-3; d_call: -; cdr3_aa: CAITDLTDTQYF; cdr3_nt: TGTGCCATCACTGACCTCACAGATACGCAGTATTTT
clone_size: few; v_call: TRBV9; j_call: TRBJ1-1; d_call: TRBD1; cdr3_aa: CASSPEGARQAFF; cdr3_nt: TGTGCCAGCAGCCCAGAGGGGGCTAGGCAAGCTTTCTTT
clone_size: -; v_call: TRBV29-1; j_call: TRBJ1-1; d_call: TRBD1; cdr3_aa: CSVSETGVGTEAFF; cdr3_nt: TGCAGCGTTTCGGAGACAGGGGTGGGCACTGAAGCTTTCTTT
clone_size: -; v_call: TRBV5-6; j_call: TRBJ1-4; d_call: -; cdr3_aa: CASSSLATNEKLFF; cdr3_nt: TGTGCCAGCAGCTCTTTAGCAACTAATGAAAAACTGTTTTTT
clone_size: -; v_call: TRBV20-1; j_call: TRBJ2-7; d_call: TRBD2; cdr3_aa: CSARTSDEQYF; cdr3_nt: TGCAGTGCTAGAACTAGCGACGAGCAGTACTTC
clone_size: -; v_call: TRBV4-1; j_call: TRBJ2-3; d_call: TRBD2; cdr3_aa: CASSQDPSGGADTQYF; cdr3_nt: TGCGCCAGCAGCCAAGATCCCAGCGGGGGGGCAGATACGCAGTATTTT
clone_size: -; v_call: TRBV4-2; j_call: TRBJ2-6; d_call: -; cdr3_aa: CASSQDGRSSGANVLTF; cdr3_nt: TGTGCCAGCAGCCAAGATGGCCGCAGCTCTGGGGCCAACGTCCTGACTTTC
clone_size: few; v_call: TRBV29-1; j_call: TRBJ2-7; d_call: -; cdr3_aa: CSVADGGYEQYF; cdr3_nt: TGCAGCGTTGCGGATGGGGGCTACGAGCAGTACTTC
clone_size: -; v_call: TRBV9; j_call: TRBJ1-5; d_call: TRBD1; cdr3_aa: CASSEGQGIGNQPQHF; cdr3_nt: TGTGCCAGCAGCGAAGGACAGGGAATTGGCAATCAGCCCCAGCATTTT
clone_size: few; v_call: TRBV7-2; j_call: TRBJ2-7; d_call: -; cdr3_aa: CASSLSGYEQYF; cdr3_nt: TGTGCCAGCAGCTTATCTGGCTACGAGCAGTACTTC
clone_size: -; v_call: TRBV6-4; j_call: TRBJ1-5; d_call: -; cdr3_aa: CATRLAPGGRQPQHF; cdr3_nt: TGTGCCACCCGTTTGGCCCCGGGGGGCCGTCAGCCCCAGCATTTT